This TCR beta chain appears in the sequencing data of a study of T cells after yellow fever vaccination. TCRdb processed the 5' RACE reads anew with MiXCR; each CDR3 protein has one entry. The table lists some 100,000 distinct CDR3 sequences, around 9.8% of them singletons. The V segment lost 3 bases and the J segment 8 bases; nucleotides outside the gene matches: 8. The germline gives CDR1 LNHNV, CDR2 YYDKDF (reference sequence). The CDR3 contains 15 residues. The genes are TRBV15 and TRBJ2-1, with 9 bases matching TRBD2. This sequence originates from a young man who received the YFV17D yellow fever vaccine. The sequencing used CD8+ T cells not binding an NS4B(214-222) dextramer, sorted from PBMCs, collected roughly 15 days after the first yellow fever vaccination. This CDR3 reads CATSSGRGGLYEQFF. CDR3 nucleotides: TGTGCCACCAGCAGCGGGCGGGGGGGCCTCTATGAGCAGTTCTTC.